One sample yielded the 25 T cell receptor beta chains listed below, sequenced in a study of T cell clusters in autoimmune cytopenias. TRB rearrangements were amplified by touch-down multiplex PCR with mixed TRB-A/B primers. TCRdb re-called the multiplex PCR reads, yielding one record per CDR3 amino acid sequence without DNA. The table for this sample gives about 4,000 distinct CDR3 sequences. TRB was amplified from roughly 250 ng of peripheral blood genomic DNA per sample. Sequences were obtained from peripheral blood. Source of these receptors: a human donor with an autoimmune cytopenia or autoimmune hepatitis (not recorded which).

In terms of frequency, this clonotype is medium-sized. This chain connects TRBV27 to TRBJ2-3. CDR1 is MNHEY and CDR2 is SMNVEV in the germline V gene (reference sequence). This CDR3 is built from 12 residues. CDR3 residues: CASSLRLGTQYF.

The V and J genes are TRBV6-4 and TRBJ1-4; TCRdb names TRBD1, which stays unverified in the absence of DNA. The germline V gene encodes CDR1 MRHNA and CDR2 SNTAGT. The CDR3 extends over 15 amino acids. The chain's CDR3 is CASSYVTGAAEKLFF.

The chain recombines TRBV6-6 with TRBJ1-1. There are 14 residues in the CDR3. Germline-derived CDR1 and CDR2 are MNHNY and SVGAGI (reference sequence). CDR3 residues: CASSSTRNKAEAFF.

This chain joins TRBV12-3 or TRBV12-4 and TRBJ2-1; there is no DNA to check the TCRdb D call of TRBD1. This CDR3 is 15 amino acids long. The CDR3 region is CASRPPSGHYNEQFF.

This clonotype counts as medium-sized by frequency. CDR3 in amino acids: CASSLDRHTGELFF. The chain has TRBV5-4 and TRBJ2-2; TCRdb lists TRBD1, though no DNA is available to test this call. The germline CDR1 and CDR2 sequences are SGHNT and YYREEE (reference sequence). The CDR3 spans 14 residues.

In terms of frequency, this clonotype is medium-sized. The chain links TRBV29-1 to TRBJ2-2; the D gene TCRdb calls, TRBD2, cannot be checked with no DNA. Germline V CDR1 and CDR2: SQVTM, ANQGSEA. The CDR3 spans 15 residues. The CDR3 sequence is CSVVAGGKDTGELFF.

This chain joins TRBV30 and TRBJ1-5; the TCRdb call, TRBD1, lacks DNA for checking. The V gene's germline CDR1 is GTSNPN and CDR2 SVGIG (reference sequence). The CDR3 has 18 residues. CDR3 protein: CAWSRVRAPLGGNQPQHF.

This clonotype is called large based on its frequency. The V and J genes are TRBV29-1 and TRBJ2-1; checking the TCRdb D call of TRBD2 is not possible without DNA. The CDR3 covers 14 residues. Germline-derived CDR1 and CDR2 are SQVTM and ANQGSEA. CDR3 region: CSVEMAGRGDEQFF.

The chain recombines TRBV6-5 with TRBJ2-6. The germline V gene has CDR1 MNHEY and CDR2 SVGAGI. The CDR3 extends over 13 amino acids. CDR3 sequence reads: CASSITGANVLTF.

This clonotype shows up as medium-sized (0.01 to 0.1%) by frequency. The chain joins TRBV7-2 to TRBJ1-5; TCRdb lists TRBD1, though no DNA is available to test this call. The CDR3 is 15 residues long. CDR1 and CDR2 from the germline V gene are SGHTA and FQGNSA. The CDR3 loop reads CASSSHDRGNQPQHF. Combining the CDR3 with reference TRBV7-2 and TRBJ1-5 gives the whole variable domain GAGVSQSPSNKVTEKGKDVELRCDPISGHTALYWYRQSLGQGLEFLIYFQGNSAPDKSGLPSDRFSAERTGGSVSTLTIQRTQQEDSAVYLCASSSHDRGNQPQHFGDGTRLSIL.

The gene calls are TRBV19 and TRBJ2-3; the TCRdb D gene call, TRBD1, has no DNA to confirm it. This CDR3 comprises 16 residues. The germline V gene has CDR1 LNHDA and CDR2 SQIVND (reference sequence). CDR3 loop: CASSRAGTGITDTQYF.

This chain uses TRBV6-5 with TRBJ2-7; TCRdb's D call, TRBD2, is unchecked because there is no DNA. The germline V gene has CDR1 MNHEY and CDR2 SVGAGI. The CDR3 spans 15 residues. This CDR3 reads CASSPASGGAYEQYF.

By frequency, this clonotype is medium-sized. The V and J genes are TRBV12-3 or TRBV12-4 and TRBJ1-5; checking the TCRdb D call of TRBD1 is not possible without DNA. The CDR3 has 17 amino acids. The chain's CDR3 is CASSLTGGTGSNQPQHF.

This chain connects TRBV20-1 to TRBJ2-3; without DNA, the TCRdb call of TRBD1 cannot be checked. Germline CDR1 reads DFQATT; CDR2 reads SNEGSKA (reference sequence). CDR3 length equals 15 residues. CDR3 in amino acids: CSARGPGAFTDTQYF.

Its frequency marks this clonotype as medium-sized. The rearrangement uses TRBV27 and TRBJ1-1; the D call of TRBD1 rests on TCRdb alone, since no DNA is present to check it. The germline gives CDR1 MNHEY, CDR2 SMNVEV (reference sequence). This CDR3 spans 16 amino acids. This CDR3 is CASSYAGTVLNTEAFF.

This clonotype ranks as medium-sized in terms of frequency. The chain couples TRBV5-6 to TRBJ2-5. The CDR3 totals 11 residues. CDR1 and CDR2 (germline): SGHDT, YYEEEE. The CDR3 is CASSFQETQYF.

Frequency places this clonotype as medium-sized. V usage is TRBV12-3 or TRBV12-4 and J usage is TRBJ2-3; as DNA is missing, the TRBD1 call by TCRdb cannot be tested. The CDR3 length is 16 residues. CDR3 loop: CASSTGQLLSTDTQYF.

According to its frequency, this clonotype is medium-sized. This chain uses TRBV6-2 or TRBV6-3 with TRBJ2-6; the D gene TCRdb calls, TRBD1, cannot be checked with no DNA. Per the germline V gene, CDR1 is MNHEY and CDR2 is SVGEGT. The CDR3 covers 15 residues. The CDR3 loop reads CASSWDNSGANVLTF.

This chain uses TRBV4-3 with TRBJ2-6; the D call of TRBD1 rests on TCRdb alone, since no DNA is present to check it. In germline, CDR1 is LGHNA, CDR2 YSLEER. The CDR3 has 18 residues. The CDR3 loop is CASSPRDRVLSGANVLTF.

The V gene is TRBV10-3, the J gene TRBJ2-7. Germline assignment: CDR1 ENHRY and CDR2 SYGVKD. The CDR3 is 11 residues long. The CDR3 reads CAISEHSEQYF.

In terms of frequency, this clonotype is medium-sized. V usage is TRBV6-5 and J usage is TRBJ2-5; without DNA, the TCRdb call of TRBD1 cannot be checked. Germline CDR1 and CDR2: MNHEY and SVGAGI. The CDR3 is made up of 13 amino acids. CDR3 loop: CASSYRQGRTQYF.

The chain uses TRBV5-6 and TRBJ2-3. The germline CDR1 and CDR2 sequences are SGHDT and YYEEEE. This CDR3 region has 11 residues. The CDR3 loop reads CASSLKDTQYF.

V is TRBV6-1 and J is TRBJ1-2; checking the TCRdb D call of TRBD1 is not possible without DNA. Germline V gene sequence: CDR1 MNHNS, CDR2 SASEGT. This CDR3 spans 15 amino acids. Here the CDR3 reads CASSEAGTGSYGYTF.

Its frequency marks this clonotype as medium-sized (0.01 to 0.1%). V gene TRBV6-2 or TRBV6-3 combines with J gene TRBJ2-6. CDR1 and CDR2 (germline): MNHEY, SVGEGT. This CDR3 region has 16 residues. CDR3 region: CASTLMWSSGANVLTF.

Frequency places this clonotype as medium-sized. The genes are TRBV5-6 and TRBJ2-7; absent DNA, TCRdb's TRBD2 call cannot be checked. Germline CDR1 is SGHDT and CDR2 is YYEEEE. The CDR3 length is 13 residues. CDR3 region: CASSSREGWEQYF.